This T cell receptor (beta chain) was sequenced in a study of shared T cell receptors in the human thymus. Clones were read by immunoSEQ multiplex PCR, and TCRdb kept only the in-frame ones, dropping some. In the table there are 55,000 to 75,000 clones, 90% to 95% of which are singletons. Per the germline V gene, CDR1 is SGHTA and CDR2 is FQGTGA. CDR3 length equals 14 residues. Germline trimming cut 5 bases from V and 3 bases from J; bases unmatched to any gene: 2. The chain links TRBV7-3 to TRBJ2-2; 8 nucleotides line up with TRBD2. This TCR came from a human donor. The sequenced material came from thymocytes. CDR3 bases: TGTGCCAGCAGCATGCGGGAGGACACCGGGGAGCTGTTTTTT. Its translation: CASSMREDTGELFF.